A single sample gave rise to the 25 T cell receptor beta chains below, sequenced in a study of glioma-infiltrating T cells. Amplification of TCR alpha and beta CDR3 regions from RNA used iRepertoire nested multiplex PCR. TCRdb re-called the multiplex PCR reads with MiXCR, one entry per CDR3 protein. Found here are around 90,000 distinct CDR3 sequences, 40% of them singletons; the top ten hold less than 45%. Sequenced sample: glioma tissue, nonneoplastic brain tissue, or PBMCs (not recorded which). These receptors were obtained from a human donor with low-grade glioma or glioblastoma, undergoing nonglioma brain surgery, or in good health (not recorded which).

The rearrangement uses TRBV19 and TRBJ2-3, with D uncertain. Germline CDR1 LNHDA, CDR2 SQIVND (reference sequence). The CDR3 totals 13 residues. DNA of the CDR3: TGTGTTAGTAGTACAACCCCCGACGATACGCAGTATTTT. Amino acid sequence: CVSSTTPDDTQYF.

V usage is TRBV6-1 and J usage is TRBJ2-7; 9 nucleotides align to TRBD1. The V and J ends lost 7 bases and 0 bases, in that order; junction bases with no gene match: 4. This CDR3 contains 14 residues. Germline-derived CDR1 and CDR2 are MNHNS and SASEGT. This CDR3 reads CASTGTGSSYEQYF. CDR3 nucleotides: TGTGCCAGCACCGGGACAGGGAGCTCCTACGAGCAGTACTTC.

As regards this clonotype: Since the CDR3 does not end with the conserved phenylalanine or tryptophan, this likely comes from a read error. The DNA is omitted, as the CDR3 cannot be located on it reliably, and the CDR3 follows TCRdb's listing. CDR3: CASSLVVESYEKYL. This rearrangement joins TRBV7-2 to TRBJ2-7. Germline CDR1 SGHTA, CDR2 FQGNSA. Both ends counted, the CDR3 spans 14 residues.

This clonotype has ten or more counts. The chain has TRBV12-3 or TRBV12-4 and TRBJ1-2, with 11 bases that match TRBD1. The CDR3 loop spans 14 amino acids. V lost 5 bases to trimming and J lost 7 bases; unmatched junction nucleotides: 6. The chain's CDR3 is CASSGDRGVGGYTF. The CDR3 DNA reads TGTGCCAGCAGTGGGGACAGGGGGGTCGGTGGCTACACCTTC.

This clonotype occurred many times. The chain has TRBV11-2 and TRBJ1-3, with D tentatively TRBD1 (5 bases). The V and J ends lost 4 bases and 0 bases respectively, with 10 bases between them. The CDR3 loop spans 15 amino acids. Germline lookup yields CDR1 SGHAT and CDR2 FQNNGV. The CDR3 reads CASSSGQDSGNTIYF. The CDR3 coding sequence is TGTGCCAGCAGCTCAGGACAAGACTCTGGAAACACCATATATTTT.

In DNA, the CDR3 is TGTGCCAGCAGTCGGACTAGCGGGGGTTCAGAGACCCAGTACTTC. Its translation is CASSRTSGGSETQYF. The chain couples TRBV6-5 to TRBJ2-5, with 13 bases lining up with TRBD2. The CDR3 loop spans 15 amino acids. The germline gives CDR1 MNHEY, CDR2 SVGAGI. Germline trimming cut 5 bases from V and 4 bases from J; bases unmatched to any gene: 4.

The CDR3 loop reads CSAKEGSSYNEQYF. The CDR3 nucleotides read TGCAGTGCTAAAGAGGGTAGCTCCTACAACGAGCAGTACTTC. The chain combines TRBV20-1 with TRBJ2-7; tentatively, D is TRBD2 (5 bases). The length of the CDR3 is 14 residues. The V end was cut by 4 bases, the J end by 5 bases, with 18 bases between. CDR1 DFQATT and CDR2 SNEGSKA come from the germline V gene (reference sequence).

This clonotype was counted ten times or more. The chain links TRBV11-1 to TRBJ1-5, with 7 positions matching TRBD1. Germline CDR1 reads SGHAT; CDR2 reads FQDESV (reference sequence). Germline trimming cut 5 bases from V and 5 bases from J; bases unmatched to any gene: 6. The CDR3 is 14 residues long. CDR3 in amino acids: CASSRTGSDQPQHF. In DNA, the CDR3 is TGTGCCAGCAGCCGGACAGGCAGCGATCAGCCCCAGCATTTT.

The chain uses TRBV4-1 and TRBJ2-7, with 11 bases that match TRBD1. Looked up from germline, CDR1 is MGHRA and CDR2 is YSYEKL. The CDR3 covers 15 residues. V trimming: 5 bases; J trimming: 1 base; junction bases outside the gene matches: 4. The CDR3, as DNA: TGCGCCAGCAGCTACGGGACAGGGGGATCCTACGAGCAGTACTTC. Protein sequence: CASSYGTGGSYEQYF.

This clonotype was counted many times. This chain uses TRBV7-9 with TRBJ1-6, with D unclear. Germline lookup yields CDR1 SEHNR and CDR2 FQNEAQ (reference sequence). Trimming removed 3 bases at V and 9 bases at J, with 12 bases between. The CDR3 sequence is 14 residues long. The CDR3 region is CASSLSMGSSPLHF. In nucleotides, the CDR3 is TGTGCCAGCAGCTTGTCCATGGGGAGTTCACCCCTCCACTTT.

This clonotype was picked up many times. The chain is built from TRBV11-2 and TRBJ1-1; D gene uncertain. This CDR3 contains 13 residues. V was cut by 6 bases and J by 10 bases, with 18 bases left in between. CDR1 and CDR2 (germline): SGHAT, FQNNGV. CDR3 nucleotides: TGTGCCAGCAGACCGGACGCGGTACTCTCAGCTTTCTTT. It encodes CASRPDAVLSAFF.

CDR3 loop: CASVGGGSYNEQFF. CDR3 DNA sequence: TGTGCCAGCGTGGGGGGGGGCTCCTACAATGAGCAGTTCTTC. V gene TRBV27 combines with J gene TRBJ2-1, with 7 bases fitting TRBD2. This CDR3 has 14 residues. Germline V gene sequence: CDR1 MNHEY, CDR2 SMNVEV (reference sequence). V shed 8 bases and J 0 bases; nucleotides not matched to a gene: 4.

The CDR3 spells CASSLATGRYEQYF. The CDR3 coding sequence is TGTGCCAGTAGTCTAGCTACCGGTCGCTACGAGCAGTACTTC. The chain couples TRBV19 to TRBJ2-7; D perhaps matches TRBD2 (5 bases). The CDR3 consists of 14 residues. CDR1 and CDR2 from the germline V gene are LNHDA and SQIVND (reference sequence). V was trimmed by 5 bases and J by 3 bases, leaving 14 bases between them.

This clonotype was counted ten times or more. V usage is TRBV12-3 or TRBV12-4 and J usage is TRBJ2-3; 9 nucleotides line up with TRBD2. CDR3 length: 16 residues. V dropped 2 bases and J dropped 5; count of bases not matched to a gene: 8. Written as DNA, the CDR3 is TGTGCCAGCAGTTTAAGTAGGGCGGGGGGGCAAGATACGCAGTATTTT. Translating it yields CASSLSRAGGQDTQYF.

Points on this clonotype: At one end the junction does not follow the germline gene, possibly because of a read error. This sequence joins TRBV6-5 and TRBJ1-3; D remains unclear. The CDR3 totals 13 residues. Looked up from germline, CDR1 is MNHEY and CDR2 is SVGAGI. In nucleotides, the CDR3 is TGTGCCAGCAGTGGCTTCTCTGGGAACACCATACATTTT. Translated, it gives CASSGFSGNTIHF.

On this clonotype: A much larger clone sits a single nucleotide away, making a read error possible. CDR3 amino acids: CASSYSREIQYF. CDR3 in DNA: TGTGCCAGCAGTTACTCCAGAGAGATCCAGTACTTC. The gene calls are TRBV6-2 or TRBV6-3 and TRBJ2-5; D unclear. CDR3 length: 12 amino acids. Germline CDR1 and CDR2: MNHEY and SVGEGT.

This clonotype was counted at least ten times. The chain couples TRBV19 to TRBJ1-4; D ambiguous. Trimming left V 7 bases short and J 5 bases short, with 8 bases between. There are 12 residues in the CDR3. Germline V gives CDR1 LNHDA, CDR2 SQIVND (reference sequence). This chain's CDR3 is CASKGKNEKLFF. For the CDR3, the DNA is TGTGCCAGTAAAGGGAAAAATGAAAAACTGTTTTTT.

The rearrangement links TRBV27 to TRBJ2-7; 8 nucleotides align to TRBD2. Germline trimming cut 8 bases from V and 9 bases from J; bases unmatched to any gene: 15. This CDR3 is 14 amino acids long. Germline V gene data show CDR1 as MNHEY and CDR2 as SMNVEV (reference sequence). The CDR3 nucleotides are TGTGCCAGCCAGACGACTAGCGTGGGTATCGTGCAGTACTTC. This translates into CASQTTSVGIVQYF.

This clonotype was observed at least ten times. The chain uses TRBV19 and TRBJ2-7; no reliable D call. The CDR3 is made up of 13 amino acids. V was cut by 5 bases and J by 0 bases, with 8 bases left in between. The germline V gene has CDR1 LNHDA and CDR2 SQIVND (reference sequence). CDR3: CASSRDTSYEQYF. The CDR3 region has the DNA TGTGCCAGTAGTCGCGACACCTCCTACGAGCAGTACTTC.

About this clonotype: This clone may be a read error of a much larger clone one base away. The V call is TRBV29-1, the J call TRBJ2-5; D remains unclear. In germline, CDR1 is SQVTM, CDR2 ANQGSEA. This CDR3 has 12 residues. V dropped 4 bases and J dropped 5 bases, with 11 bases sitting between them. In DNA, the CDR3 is TGCAGCGTTGGATCTAGTGAGGAGACCCAGTACTTC. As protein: CSVGSSEETQYF.

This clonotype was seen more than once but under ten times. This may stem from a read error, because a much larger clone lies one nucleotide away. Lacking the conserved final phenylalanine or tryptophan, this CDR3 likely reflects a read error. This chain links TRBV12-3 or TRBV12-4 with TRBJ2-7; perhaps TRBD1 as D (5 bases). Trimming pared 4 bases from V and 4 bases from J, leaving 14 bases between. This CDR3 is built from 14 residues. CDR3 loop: CASSYQGRVYEQYL. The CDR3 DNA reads TGTGCCAGCAGTTACCAGGGAAGAGTTTACGAGCAGTACCTC.

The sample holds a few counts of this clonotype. CDR3 DNA sequence: TGCGCCAGCAGCCAAGAGAGCGGGACTAGCGGATTCAATGAGCAGTTCTTC. Protein: CASSQESGTSGFNEQFF. The gene calls are TRBV4-1 and TRBJ2-1; 11 nucleotides match TRBD2. The V and J ends lost 0 bases and 6 bases, in that order; junction bases with no gene match: 7. The CDR3 is made up of 17 amino acids. The germline gives CDR1 MGHRA, CDR2 YSYEKL.

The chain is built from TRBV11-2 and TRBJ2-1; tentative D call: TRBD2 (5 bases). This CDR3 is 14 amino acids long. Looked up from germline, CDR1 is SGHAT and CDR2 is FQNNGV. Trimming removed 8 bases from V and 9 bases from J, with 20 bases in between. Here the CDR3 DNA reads TGTGCCAGCGGCCAGACTAACGGGCACAGTGAGCAGTTCTTC. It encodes CASGQTNGHSEQFF.

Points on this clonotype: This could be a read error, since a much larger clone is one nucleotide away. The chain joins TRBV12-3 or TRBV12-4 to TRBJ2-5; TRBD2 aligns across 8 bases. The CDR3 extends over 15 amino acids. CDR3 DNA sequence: TGTGCCAGCAGTTTTACCTCAGCGGGAGCAGAGACCCAGAACTTC. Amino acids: CASSFTSAGAETQNF.

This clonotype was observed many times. In DNA form, the CDR3 reads TGTGCCACCCGACTAGCGGATTCCTACAATGAGCAGTTCTTC. Translation: CATRLADSYNEQFF. The V and J genes are TRBV24-1 and TRBJ2-1, with TRBD2 matching 9 bases. Germline V gene sequence: CDR1 KGHDR, CDR2 SFDVKD. The CDR3 contains 14 residues. V shed 9 bases, J shed 1 base, and the junction held 3 bases outside the gene matches.